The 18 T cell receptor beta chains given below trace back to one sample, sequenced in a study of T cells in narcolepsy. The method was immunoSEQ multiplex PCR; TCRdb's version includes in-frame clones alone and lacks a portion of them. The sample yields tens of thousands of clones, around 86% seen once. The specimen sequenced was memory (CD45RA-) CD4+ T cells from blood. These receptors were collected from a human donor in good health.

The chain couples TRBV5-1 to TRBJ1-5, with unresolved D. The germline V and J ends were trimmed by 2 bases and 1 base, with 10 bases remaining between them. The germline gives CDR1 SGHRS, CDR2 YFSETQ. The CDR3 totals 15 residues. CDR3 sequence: CASSLSSGSNQPQHF. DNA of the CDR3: TGCGCCAGCAGCTTAAGCAGTGGGAGCAATCAGCCCCAGCATTTT.

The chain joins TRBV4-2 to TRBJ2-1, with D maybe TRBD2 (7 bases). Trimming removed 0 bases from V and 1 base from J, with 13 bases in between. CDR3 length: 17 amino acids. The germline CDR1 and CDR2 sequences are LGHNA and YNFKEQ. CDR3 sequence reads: CASSQDWGGLSYNEQFF. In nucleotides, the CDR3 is TGTGCCAGCAGCCAAGATTGGGGGGGCCTATCCTACAATGAGCAGTTCTTC.

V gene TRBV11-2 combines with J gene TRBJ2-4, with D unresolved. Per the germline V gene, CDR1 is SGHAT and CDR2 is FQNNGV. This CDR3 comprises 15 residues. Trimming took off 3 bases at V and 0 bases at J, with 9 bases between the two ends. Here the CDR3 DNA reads TGTGCCAGCAGCTTGGTACCTCTAGCCAAAAACATTCAGTACTTC. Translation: CASSLVPLAKNIQYF. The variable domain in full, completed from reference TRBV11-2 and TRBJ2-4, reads EAGVAQSPRYKIIEKRQSVAFWCNPISGHATLYWYQQILGQGPKLLIQFQNNGVVDDSQLPKDRFSAERLKGVDSTLKIQPAKLEDSAVYLCASSLVPLAKNIQYFGAGTRLSVL.

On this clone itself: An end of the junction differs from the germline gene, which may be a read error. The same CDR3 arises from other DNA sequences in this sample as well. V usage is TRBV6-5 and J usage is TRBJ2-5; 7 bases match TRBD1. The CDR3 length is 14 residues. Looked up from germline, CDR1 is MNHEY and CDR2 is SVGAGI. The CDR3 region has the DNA TGCGCCAGCAGTCAAAGGACAGGACAAGAGACCCAGTACTTC. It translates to CASSQRTGQETQYF.

CDR3 protein: CASSPTTGRGTGELFF. CDR3 nucleotides: TGTGCCAGCTCACCTACTACAGGGCGCGGCACCGGGGAGCTGTTTTTT. The J gene is TRBJ2-2, the V gene TRBV18; tentatively, D is TRBD1 (6 bases). V dropped 3 bases and J dropped 4 bases, with 15 bases sitting between them. CDR1 and CDR2 from the germline V gene are KGHSH and LQKENI. The CDR3 runs to 16 residues.

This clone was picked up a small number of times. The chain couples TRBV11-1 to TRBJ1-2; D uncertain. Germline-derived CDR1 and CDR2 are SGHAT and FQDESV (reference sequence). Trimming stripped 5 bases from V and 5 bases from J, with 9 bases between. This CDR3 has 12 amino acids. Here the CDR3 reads CASSLGEYGYTF. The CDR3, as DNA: TGTGCCAGCAGCCTCGGAGAGTATGGCTACACCTTC.

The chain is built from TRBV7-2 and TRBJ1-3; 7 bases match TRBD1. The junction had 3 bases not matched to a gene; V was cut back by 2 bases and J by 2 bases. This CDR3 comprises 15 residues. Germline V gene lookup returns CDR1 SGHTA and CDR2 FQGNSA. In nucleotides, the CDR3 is TGTGCCAGCAGCTTAACCGACAGGGCTGGAAACACCATATATTTT. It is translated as CASSLTDRAGNTIYF.

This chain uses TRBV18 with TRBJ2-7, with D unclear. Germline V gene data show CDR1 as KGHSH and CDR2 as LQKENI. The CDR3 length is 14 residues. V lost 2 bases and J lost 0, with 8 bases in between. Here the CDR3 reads CASSPARFSYEQYV. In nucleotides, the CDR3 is TGTGCCAGCTCACCAGCCCGGTTCTCCTACGAGCAGTACGTC.

The CDR3 loop reads CASSSGQGRHNEQFF. In DNA, the CDR3 is TGTGCCAGCAGCTCTGGACAGGGAAGGCACAATGAGCAGTTCTTC. This chain uses TRBV7-9 with TRBJ2-1, with 8 bases that match TRBD1. This CDR3 is 15 amino acids long. The V segment lost 4 bases and the J segment 5 bases; nucleotides outside the gene matches: 7. In germline, CDR1 is SEHNR, CDR2 FQNEAQ (reference sequence).

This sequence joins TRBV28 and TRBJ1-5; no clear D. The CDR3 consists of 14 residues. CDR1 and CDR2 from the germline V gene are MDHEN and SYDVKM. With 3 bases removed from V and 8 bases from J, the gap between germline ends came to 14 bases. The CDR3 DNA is TGTGCCAGCAGTTTGGAGACATTGATAGAGCCCCAGCATTTT. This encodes CASSLETLIEPQHF.

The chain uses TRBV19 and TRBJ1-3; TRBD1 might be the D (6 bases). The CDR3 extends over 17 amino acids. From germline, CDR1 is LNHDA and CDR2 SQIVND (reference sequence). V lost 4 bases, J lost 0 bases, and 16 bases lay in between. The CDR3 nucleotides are TGTGCCAGTAGTAATACTGGGGGCTCAAACTCTGGAAACACCATATATTTT. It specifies CASSNTGGSNSGNTIYF.

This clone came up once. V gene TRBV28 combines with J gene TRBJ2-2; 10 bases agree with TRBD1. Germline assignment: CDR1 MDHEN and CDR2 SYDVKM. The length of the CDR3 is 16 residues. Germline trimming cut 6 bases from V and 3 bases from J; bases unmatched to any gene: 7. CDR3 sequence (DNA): TGTGCCAGCAGCCACGACAGGGGGCCGTACACCGGGGAGCTGTTTTTT. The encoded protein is CASSHDRGPYTGELFF.

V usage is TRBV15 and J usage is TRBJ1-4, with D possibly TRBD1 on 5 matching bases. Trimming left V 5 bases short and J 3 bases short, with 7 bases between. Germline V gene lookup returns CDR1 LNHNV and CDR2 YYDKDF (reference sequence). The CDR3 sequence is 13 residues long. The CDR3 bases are TGTGCCACCAGCGGGGGAGCTAATGAAAAACTGTTTTTT. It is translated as CATSGGANEKLFF.

The CDR3, as DNA: TGTGCCAGCACAGGACAGCTCGGTCAGCCCCAGCATTTT. Its translation: CASTGQLGQPQHF. V usage is TRBV7-2 and J usage is TRBJ1-5, with D possibly matching TRBD1 (6 bases). The V end lost 7 bases, the J end lost 6 bases, and 13 bases lay between the germline ends. The length of the CDR3 is 13 residues. Per germline, CDR1 SGHTA and CDR2 FQGNSA.

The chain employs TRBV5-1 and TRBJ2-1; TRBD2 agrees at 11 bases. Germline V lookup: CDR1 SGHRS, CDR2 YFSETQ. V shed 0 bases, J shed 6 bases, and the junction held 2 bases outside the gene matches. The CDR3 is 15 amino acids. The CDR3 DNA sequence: TGCGCCAGCAGCTTGGGGGGGACTAGCGGCAATGAGCAGTTCTTC. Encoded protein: CASSLGGTSGNEQFF.

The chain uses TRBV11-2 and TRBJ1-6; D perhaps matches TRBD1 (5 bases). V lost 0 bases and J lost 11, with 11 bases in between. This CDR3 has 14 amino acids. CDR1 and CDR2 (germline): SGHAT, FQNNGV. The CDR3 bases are TGTGCCAGCAGCTTAGAAGGCAGGGCCACACCCCTCCACTTT. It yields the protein CASSLEGRATPLHF.

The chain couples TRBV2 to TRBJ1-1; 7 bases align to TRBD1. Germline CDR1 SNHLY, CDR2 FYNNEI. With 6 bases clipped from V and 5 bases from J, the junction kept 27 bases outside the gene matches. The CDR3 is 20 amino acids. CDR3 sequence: CASRYSPPISPGQGETEAFF. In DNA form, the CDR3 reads TGTGCCAGCAGGTACTCCCCGCCCATTTCACCGGGGCAGGGGGAAACTGAAGCTTTCTTT.

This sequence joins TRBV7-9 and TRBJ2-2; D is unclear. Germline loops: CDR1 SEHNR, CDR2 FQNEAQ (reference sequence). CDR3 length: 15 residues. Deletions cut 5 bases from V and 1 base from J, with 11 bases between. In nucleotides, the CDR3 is TGTGCCAGCAGCCTCGTTGGCGGGAACACCGGGGAGCTGTTTTTT. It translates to CASSLVGGNTGELFF.